These 19 T cell receptor beta chains came from one sample sequenced in a study of T cell responses to AZD1222 COVID-19 vaccine. Profiled with immunoSEQ multiplex PCR; TCRdb holds only in-frame clones, not every one. The data contain 110,000 or so clones, roughly 80% of them seen just once; the ten biggest clones take up about 5%. The specimen was peripheral blood, collected on day 0 of AZD1222 vaccination. Source of these receptors: an adult in good health.

The chain couples TRBV6-5 to TRBJ2-7; D gene unclear. This CDR3 has 13 amino acids. V was trimmed by 7 bases and J by 1 base, leaving 11 bases between them. Germline V lookup: CDR1 MNHEY, CDR2 SVGAGI. The CDR3 coding sequence is TGTGCCAGCAAATCTGGGCAGTCCTACGAGCAGTACTTC. Its translation: CASKSGQSYEQYF.

The chain recombines TRBV12-5 with TRBJ1-5; D is uncertain. This CDR3 has 15 residues. V was pared by 0 bases and J by 6 bases, with 12 bases between. Germline CDR1 LGHNT, CDR2 FRNRAP. Here the CDR3 reads CASGLVPFLSQPQHF. The CDR3 DNA reads TGTGCTAGTGGTTTGGTCCCTTTTTTAAGTCAGCCCCAGCATTTT.

The gene calls are TRBV6-6 and TRBJ1-1, with a tentative D call TRBD1 (6 bases). The germline gives CDR1 MNHNY, CDR2 SVGAGI (reference sequence). There are 15 residues in the CDR3. With 2 bases removed from V and 0 bases from J, the gap between germline ends came to 10 bases. The CDR3, as DNA: TGTGCCAGCAGTTACGGAGGGGGGATGAACACTGAAGCTTTCTTT. Its protein product is CASSYGGGMNTEAFF.

The rearrangement joins TRBV5-1 to TRBJ1-2; possibly TRBD1 for D (6 bases). The germline V gene has CDR1 SGHRS and CDR2 YFSETQ. The CDR3 is made up of 15 amino acids. Trimming took off 4 bases at V and 6 bases at J, with 19 bases between the two ends. CDR3 nucleotide sequence: TGCGCCAGCAGCCTTACCCCCGGGACAAGGGATGGCTACACCTTC. Amino acid sequence: CASSLTPGTRDGYTF.

This clone was counted only a few times. The gene calls are TRBV7-3 and TRBJ1-2, with D possibly being TRBD1 (5 bases). V was cut by 5 bases and J by 6 bases, with 22 bases left in between. CDR3 size: 16 residues. Looked up from germline, CDR1 is SGHTA and CDR2 is FQGTGA. DNA for the CDR3: TGTGCCAGCAGCCCCCACGCGGGGGGGACTTCGGATGGCTACACCTTC. Its protein is CASSPHAGGTSDGYTF.

The V and J genes are TRBV7-9 and TRBJ2-5; D is ambiguous. Trimming took off 1 base at V and 5 bases at J, with 17 bases between the two ends. This CDR3 comprises 16 residues. The germline V gene encodes CDR1 SEHNR and CDR2 FQNEAQ (reference sequence). CDR3 loop: CASSLGPAAARETQYF. The CDR3, as DNA: TGTGCCAGCAGCTTAGGCCCGGCGGCAGCTCGCGAGACCCAGTACTTC. Full variable domain (rest looked up from reference TRBV7-9 and TRBJ2-5): DTGVSQNPRHKITKRGQNVTFRCDPISEHNRLYWYRQTLGQGPEFLTYFQNEAQLEKSRLLSDRFSAERPKGSFSTLEIQRTEQGDSAMYLCASSLGPAAARETQYFGPGTRLLVL.

This chain joins TRBV18 and TRBJ2-3; tentatively, D is TRBD1 (6 bases). In germline, CDR1 is KGHSH, CDR2 LQKENI. The CDR3 has 15 amino acids. V lost 1 base, J lost 2 bases, and 10 bases lay in between. CDR3 sequence: CASSPRRGTTDTQYF. CDR3 sequence (DNA): TGTGCCAGCTCACCACGAAGGGGGACCACAGATACGCAGTATTTT.

V and J are TRBV9 and TRBJ1-2; 9 positions agree with TRBD1. This CDR3 is built from 17 residues. The germline CDR1 and CDR2 sequences are SGDLS and YYNGEE. With 0 bases clipped from V and 2 bases from J, the junction kept 8 bases outside the gene matches. The CDR3 here is CASSVGTGTGLNYGYTF. CDR3 DNA sequence: TGTGCCAGCAGCGTAGGAACCGGGACAGGGCTAAACTATGGCTACACCTTC.

The chain couples TRBV3-1 (or the pseudogene TRBV3-2) to TRBJ2-1, with D possibly TRBD2 on 7 matching bases. Trimming removed 2 bases at V and 3 bases at J, with 20 bases between. CDR3 length: 18 amino acids. The germline gives CDR1 LGHDT, CDR2 YNNKEL (reference sequence). CDR3 protein: CASSQRGGYGRGYNEQFF. The DNA of the CDR3 is TGTGCCAGCAGCCAAAGGGGGGGCTACGGCAGAGGCTACAATGAGCAGTTCTTC.

This CDR3 is CASSFTGEYQPQHF. The CDR3 DNA follows: TGTGCCAGCAGCTTTACAGGGGAGTATCAGCCCCAGCATTTT. The gene calls are TRBV7-9 and TRBJ1-5, with TRBD1 matching 7 bases. Germline CDR1 reads SEHNR; CDR2 reads FQNEAQ (reference sequence). The CDR3 length is 14 residues. The V gene end was trimmed by 3 bases and the J gene end by 5 bases; junction bases not matched to a gene: 4. The variable domain in full, with the rest retrieved from reference TRBV7-9 and TRBJ1-5, is DTGVSQNPRHKITKRGQNVTFRCDPISEHNRLYWYRQTLGQGPEFLTYFQNEAQLEKSRLLSDRFSAERPKGSFSTLEIQRTEQGDSAMYLCASSFTGEYQPQHFGDGTRLSIL.

The chain links TRBV7-2 to TRBJ1-5; D remains unclear. Germline lookup yields CDR1 SGHTA and CDR2 FQGNSA. Trimming left V 1 base short and J 4 bases short, with 8 bases between. The CDR3 covers 14 residues. The CDR3 spells CASSLDNPNQPQHF. As DNA, the CDR3 is TGTGCCAGCAGCTTAGACAACCCTAATCAGCCCCAGCATTTT.

The rearrangement links TRBV14 to TRBJ1-3; D not certain. Trimming stripped 0 bases from V and 10 bases from J, with 10 bases between. This CDR3 comprises 13 residues. Germline loops: CDR1 SGHDN, CDR2 FVKESK. The CDR3 spells CASSQEVSRTIYF. The CDR3 DNA follows: TGTGCCAGCAGCCAAGAAGTCTCCAGGACCATATATTTT.

This clone was seen just once. Here the CDR3 DNA reads TGTGCCAGCAGTCCCCGGTTACAAGTATCCCTCCACTTT. Its translation: CASSPRLQVSLHF. The chain links TRBV27 to TRBJ1-6; D is unclear. Germline assignment: CDR1 MNHEY and CDR2 SMNVEV (reference sequence). V dropped 5 bases and J dropped 14 bases, with 16 bases sitting between them. The CDR3 totals 13 residues.

This clone was detected only a few times. Its ends do not fully match the called genes, so a read error is possible. The chain links TRBV7-3 to TRBJ1-2; 7 nucleotides line up with TRBD1. The CDR3 loop spans 14 amino acids. Per germline, CDR1 SGHTA and CDR2 FQGTGA. The CDR3 loop is CASSITGDRNGYTF. The CDR3 nucleotides are TGTGCCAGCAGCATAACAGGGGACCGGAATGGCTACACCTTC. The full variable domain, rest sourced from reference TRBV7-3 and TRBJ1-2, is GAGVSQTPSNKVTEKGKYVELRCDPISGHTALYWYRQSLGQGPEFLIYFQGTGAADDSGLPNDRFFAVRPEGSVSTLKIQRTERGDSAVYLCASSITGDRNGYTFGSGTRLTVV.

The chain recombines TRBV3-1 (or the pseudogene TRBV3-2) with TRBJ1-2; D unclear. CDR1 and CDR2 from the germline V gene are LGHDT and YNNKEL (reference sequence). The CDR3 is 17 amino acids. Deletions cut 2 bases from V and 1 base from J, with 17 bases between. In DNA, the CDR3 is TGTGCCAGCAGCCAATCGTGGGCAGACACAATTAACTATGGCTACACCTTC. It translates to CASSQSWADTINYGYTF.

This clone was seen just once. This sequence joins TRBV19 and TRBJ2-1; 15 bases align to TRBD2. Germline loops: CDR1 LNHDA, CDR2 SQIVND (reference sequence). The CDR3 is 17 amino acids. The V gene end was trimmed by 3 bases and the J gene end by 10 bases; junction bases not matched to a gene: 10. The CDR3 sequence: CASSILTGTSGGREQFF. As DNA, the CDR3 is TGTGCCAGTAGTATCTTGACCGGGACTAGCGGGGGGCGGGAGCAGTTCTTC.

The CDR3 coding sequence is TGTGCCAGCGGGGGAAGGCCGTCCTACGAGCAGTACTTC. Amino acids: CASGGRPSYEQYF. The V call is TRBV2, the J call TRBJ2-7, with D perhaps assigned TRBD1 or TRBD2 (5 bases each). Germline lookup yields CDR1 SNHLY and CDR2 FYNNEI. This CDR3 has 13 amino acids. V was pared by 8 bases and J by 1 base, with 12 bases between.

The rearrangement joins TRBV5-1 to TRBJ2-5; no clear D. Germline V gene lookup returns CDR1 SGHRS and CDR2 YFSETQ. This CDR3 region has 12 residues. Trimming pared 6 bases from V and 5 bases from J, leaving 11 bases between. In DNA, the CDR3 is TGCGCCAGCAACCAGAACGCGGAGACCCAGTACTTC. Translating it yields CASNQNAETQYF.

This clone was picked up one time. The rearrangement joins TRBV3-1 (or the pseudogene TRBV3-2) to TRBJ2-1; D call uncertain. Germline V gives CDR1 LGHDT, CDR2 YNNKEL (reference sequence). The CDR3 is made up of 12 amino acids. Deletions cut 4 bases from V and 6 bases from J, with 7 bases between. The CDR3 nucleotides read TGTGCCAGCAGCCGCGACATCAATGAGCAGTTCTTC. It translates to CASSRDINEQFF.